The 21 T cell receptor beta chains below were found in one sample sequenced in a study of identical twins. TCRdb redid the calling of the 5' RACE reads with MiXCR, one entry per CDR3 protein. The sample includes 1.5 million or so distinct CDR3 sequences, about 32% of them seen just once. Sequencing was carried out using cord blood. These receptors were obtained from a newborn girl in good health.

J is TRBJ2-3 and V is TRBV9, with 15 positions matching TRBD2. CDR3 length: 18 residues. Losses at the gene ends were 4 bases for V and 2 bases for J; bases not matched to a gene: 8. CDR1 and CDR2 (germline): SGDLS, YYNGEE. The CDR3 reads CASSSGTSGGPFTDTQYF. The CDR3, as DNA: TGTGCCAGCAGCTCCGGGACTAGCGGGGGGCCCTTCACAGATACGCAGTATTTT.

This clonotype was seen ten or more times. The chain joins TRBV29-1 to TRBJ1-2; D remains unclear. The CDR3 is made up of 16 amino acids. CDR1 and CDR2 (germline): SQVTM, ANQGSEA. Trimming left V 4 bases short and J 3 bases short, with 21 bases between. CDR3 sequence: CSVVATRTDRDYGYTF. CDR3 DNA: TGCAGCGTTGTAGCCACACGGACGGATCGAGACTATGGCTACACCTTC. The entire variable domain, with the rest obtained from reference TRBV29-1 and TRBJ1-2, is as follows: SAVISQKPSRDICQRGTSLTIQCQVDSQVTMMFWYRQQPGQSLTLIATANQGSEATYESGFVIDKFPISRPNLTFSTLTVSNMSPEDSSIYLCSVVATRTDRDYGYTFGSGTRLTVV.

This sequence joins TRBV6-2 or TRBV6-3 and TRBJ2-2; D may correspond to TRBD1 or TRBD2 (5 bases each). The CDR3 is 14 amino acids. In germline, CDR1 is MNHEY, CDR2 SVGEGT. The V and J ends lost 2 bases and 7 bases respectively, with 11 bases between them. CDR3 nucleotide sequence: TGTGCCAGCAGTTACGGGGCTAGCAACGGGGAGCTGTTTTTT. Residues: CASSYGASNGELFF.

This clonotype was detected ten times or more. The gene calls are TRBV11-2 and TRBJ2-5; a possible D gene is TRBD1 (6 bases). This CDR3 has 14 residues. The V gene lost 3 bases and the J gene lost 0 bases, with 8 bases spanning the gap. Germline V gene data show CDR1 as SGHAT and CDR2 as FQNNGV. CDR3 amino acids: CASSLGDNQETQYF. In DNA form, the CDR3 reads TGTGCCAGCAGCTTGGGGGACAACCAAGAGACCCAGTACTTC. Combining the CDR3 with reference TRBV11-2 and TRBJ2-5 gives the whole variable domain EAGVAQSPRYKIIEKRQSVAFWCNPISGHATLYWYQQILGQGPKLLIQFQNNGVVDDSQLPKDRFSAERLKGVDSTLKIQPAKLEDSAVYLCASSLGDNQETQYFGPGTRLLVL.

For the CDR3, the DNA is TGCAGCGTGCCTAAGGGGATCAAAAACATTCAGTACTTC. The encoded protein is CSVPKGIKNIQYF. The chain uses TRBV29-1 and TRBJ2-4, with a weak D call TRBD1 (5 bases). Per the germline V gene, CDR1 is SQVTM and CDR2 is ANQGSEA. Between the trimmed V and J ends, which lost 6 bases and 3 bases, there was a span of 12 bases. The length of the CDR3 is 13 residues.

This clonotype was detected only once. The rearrangement joins TRBV6-1 to TRBJ1-1; D perhaps matches TRBD1 (5 bases). Germline V gene lookup returns CDR1 MNHNS and CDR2 SASEGT. Trimming took off 8 bases at V and 1 base at J, with 17 bases between the two ends. The CDR3 totals 15 residues. The CDR3 sequence is CASAYGAGTNTEAFF. The DNA of the CDR3 is TGTGCCAGCGCATACGGGGCAGGGACGAACACTGAAGCTTTCTTT.

The J gene is TRBJ1-2, the V gene TRBV6-1, with TRBD1 matching over 11 bases. This CDR3 region has 18 residues. With V trimmed by 10 bases and J by 5 bases, 21 bases remained unmatched. CDR1 is MNHNS, CDR2 SASEGT, per germline. CDR3 DNA sequence: TGTGCCACCAAACTCCCCACTCCGGGACAGGGGGAGTGGTATGGCTACACCTTC. Its translation: CATKLPTPGQGEWYGYTF.

This clonotype was observed many times. The chain recombines TRBV20-1 with TRBJ2-7; 8 bases fit TRBD2. There are 15 residues in the CDR3. V was clipped by 6 bases and J by 3 bases; unmatched bases: 13. From germline, CDR1 is DFQATT and CDR2 SNEGSKA (reference sequence). The CDR3 spells CSAPKVLAEFYEQYF. CDR3 bases: TGCAGTGCACCTAAGGTACTAGCGGAGTTCTACGAGCAGTACTTC.

V gene TRBV20-1 combines with J gene TRBJ1-2; 7 bases are a match to TRBD1. V shed 2 bases and J 3 bases; nucleotides not matched to a gene: 12. CDR1 and CDR2 (germline): DFQATT, SNEGSKA (reference sequence). The CDR3 covers 16 residues. For the CDR3, the DNA is TGCAGTGCTAGACCCCGGGACAGCCACCTTTACTATGGCTACACCTTC. It encodes CSARPRDSHLYYGYTF.

The chain links TRBV7-2 to TRBJ1-4; D unresolved. Germline V gives CDR1 SGHTA, CDR2 FQGNSA. This CDR3 contains 16 residues. With 2 bases removed from V and 4 bases from J, the gap between germline ends came to 14 bases. CDR3 sequence reads: CASSLSGGSYNEKLFF. The CDR3 DNA follows: TGTGCCAGCAGCTTATCGGGTGGCAGCTATAATGAAAAACTGTTTTTT.

The gene calls are TRBV6-5 and TRBJ2-5, with 8 bases aligning to TRBD1. V shed 4 bases, J shed 3 bases, and the junction held 7 bases outside the gene matches. This CDR3 has 15 amino acids. Germline CDR1 MNHEY, CDR2 SVGAGI. The CDR3 sequence: CASSFSRDRKETQYF. CDR3 bases: TGTGCCAGCAGTTTCTCCCGGGACAGGAAAGAGACCCAGTACTTC.

This clonotype was counted a few times. CDR3 nucleotide sequence: TGCAGTGCTAGAGATGCGGCAGAGACCCAGTACTTC. Protein sequence: CSARDAAETQYF. The chain links TRBV20-1 to TRBJ2-5; unclear D gene. The length of the CDR3 is 12 residues. The ends were cut back, 0 bases at V and 4 bases at J, with 6 bases in the middle. Germline V lookup: CDR1 DFQATT, CDR2 SNEGSKA (reference sequence).

This clonotype came up a few times. This chain links TRBV6-1 with TRBJ2-7; D is unclear. The better agreement between TRBJ2-5 and the DNA end casts doubt on the J call. CDR1 MNHNS and CDR2 SASEGT come from the germline V gene. This CDR3 has 13 amino acids. Here the CDR3 reads CASSETGWETQYF. CDR3 nucleotides: TGTGCCAGCAGTGAAACCGGTTGGGAGACCCAGTACTTC.

This clonotype was recorded a few times. This chain links TRBV24-1 with TRBJ2-1; 8 bases are a match to TRBD2. With 0 bases clipped from V and 11 bases from J, the junction kept 11 bases outside the gene matches. CDR3 length: 16 amino acids. Germline CDR1 and CDR2: KGHDR and SFDVKD. The CDR3 sequence is CATSDLPSGPAFKQFF. For the CDR3, the DNA is TGTGCCACCAGTGATTTGCCTAGCGGGCCGGCGTTTAAGCAGTTCTTC.

The chain is built from TRBV5-1 and TRBJ1-1; tentatively, D is TRBD1 (5 bases). CDR1 and CDR2 (germline): SGHRS, YFSETQ. Deletions cut 5 bases from V and 4 bases from J, with 15 bases between. The CDR3 is made up of 14 amino acids. The CDR3 spells CASRSGTERTEAFF. The DNA of the CDR3 is TGCGCCAGCAGATCCGGGACTGAACGCACTGAAGCTTTCTTT.

This clonotype has a handful of counts. This chain links TRBV12-3 or TRBV12-4 with TRBJ2-1; possibly TRBD1 or TRBD2 for D (5 bases each). The CDR3 sequence is 13 residues long. V was clipped by 7 bases and J by 2 bases, with 9 bases between them. CDR3 nucleotide sequence: TGTGCCAGCACTGGGACCCCCTACAATGAGCAGTTCTTC. This gives the protein CASTGTPYNEQFF.

A note on this clonotype: A much bigger clone sits one base away, suggesting this may be a read error. J is TRBJ2-7 and V is TRBV5-1, with 9 bases lining up with TRBD2. CDR1 and CDR2 (germline): SGHRS, YFSETQ. V lost 0 bases and J lost 7; bases outside the gene matches: 17. The CDR3 runs to 18 residues. CDR3 sequence (DNA): TGCGCCAGCAGCTTGGGACTAGCGGAAACCTTTTCCTACAATGAGCAGTACTTC. Translated: CASSLGLAETFSYNEQYF.

This rearrangement joins TRBV20-1 to TRBJ1-1; TRBD1 agrees at 8 bases. Germline loops: CDR1 DFQATT, CDR2 SNEGSKA (reference sequence). V shed 3 bases and J 5 bases; nucleotides not matched to a gene: 5. This CDR3 has 13 residues. The CDR3 DNA reads TGCAGTGCTAGGTCGGACAGGGCAACTGAAGCTTTCTTT. Translation gives CSARSDRATEAFF.

The chain recombines TRBV14 with TRBJ2-6; D unresolved. Germline loops: CDR1 SGHDN, CDR2 FVKESK. V was pared by 4 bases and J by 0 bases, with 10 bases between. The CDR3 spans 16 residues. CDR3 in amino acids: CASSPPSGSGANVLTF. CDR3 DNA sequence: TGTGCCAGCAGCCCCCCATCGGGCTCTGGGGCCAACGTCCTGACTTTC.

The V and J genes are TRBV4-1 and TRBJ1-2; TRBD1 might be the D (5 bases). The V gene lost 0 bases and the J gene lost 13 bases, with 21 bases spanning the gap. CDR1 MGHRA and CDR2 YSYEKL come from the germline V gene. This CDR3 comprises 15 residues. The CDR3 sequence: CASSQDPGTASWGTF. The CDR3 DNA reads as TGCGCCAGCAGCCAAGATCCGGGGACGGCCTCTTGGGGCACCTTC.

The chain uses TRBV2 and TRBJ1-2, with 9 bases lining up with TRBD1. The V and J ends lost 6 bases and 4 bases, in that order; junction bases with no gene match: 9. From germline, CDR1 is SNHLY and CDR2 FYNNEI. This CDR3 spans 15 amino acids. CDR3 sequence reads: CASSGGDRATYGYTF. The CDR3 nucleotides are TGTGCCAGCAGCGGTGGGGACAGGGCTACCTATGGCTACACCTTC. Drawing the rest from reference TRBV2 and TRBJ1-2, the complete variable domain is EPEVTQTPSHQVTQMGQEVILRCVPISNHLYFYWYRQILGQKVEFLVSFYNNEISEKSEIFDDQFSVERPDGSNFTLKIRSTKLEDSAMYFCASSGGDRATYGYTFGSGTRLTVV.